The TCR beta chain under discussion was sequenced for a study of regulatory dendritic cells for organ transplantation. In the case of this clone: The antigen remains unidentified.

Germline-derived CDR1 and CDR2 are MNHEY and SVGAGI. The CDR3 extends over 14 amino acids. J was trimmed by 3 bases and V by 2 bases; bases with no gene match: 2. Study results and caveats: Between individuals, the alloreactive memory CD8+ T cell pool differed considerably.

TCRdb's copy holds only in-frame clones and misses some; the assay was immunoSEQ multiplex PCR. Of under 35,000 clones detected, 82% appear once; the ten largest clones hold 0.4%. The chain couples TRBV6-5 to TRBJ2-7, with 9 bases fitting TRBD1. This TCR was recovered from a human donor in good health. The specimen sequenced was naive CD8+ T cells from blood. Sample subset: CD45RA+ naive T cells. The CDR3 coding sequence is TGTGCCAGCAGTTACGGGACAGGGTACTACGAGCAGTACTTC. The encoded protein is CASSYGTGYYEQYF.